The text below deals with one T cell receptor beta chain. The sample belongs to a study of monozygotic twins with inflammatory bowel disease. TCRdb reprocessed the 5' RACE reads and keeps a single row for each CDR3 protein, giving no DNA. Its table lists just over 300,000 distinct CDR3 sequences. Germline V gene data show CDR1 as KGHDR and CDR2 as SFDVKD. The CDR3 spans 13 residues. Material for sequencing was blood. This rearrangement joins TRBV24-1 to TRBJ2-6. The TCR comes from a human donor with ulcerative colitis or Crohn's disease, or a healthy co-twin of an affected twin (not recorded which). The chain's CDR3 is CATGLPGANVLTF.